Sequencing of this T cell receptor beta chain was carried out in a study of blood T cell repertoires in COVID-19. The data were produced by immunoSEQ multiplex PCR, yet TCRdb's version contains in-frame clones alone and is incomplete. In the table there are about 120,000 clones, roughly 79% of which are singletons. This CDR3 is built from 15 residues. Germline V CDR1 and CDR2: SGHTA, FQGTGA. J was trimmed by 2 bases and V by 2 bases; bases with no gene match: 5. Material for sequencing was peripheral blood. The clonotype originates from a man in his 70s with acute or convalescent COVID-19. The V and J genes are TRBV7-3 and TRBJ1-2, with TRBD1 identical over 7 bases. This chain's CDR3 is CASSLEGGLNYGYTF. The CDR3 DNA sequence: TGTGCCAGCAGCTTAGAAGGGGGCCTGAACTATGGCTACACCTTC. The full variable domain, rest sourced from reference TRBV7-3 and TRBJ1-2, is GAGVSQTPSNKVTEKGKYVELRCDPISGHTALYWYRQSLGQGPEFLIYFQGTGAADDSGLPNDRFFAVRPEGSVSTLKIQRTERGDSAVYLCASSLEGGLNYGYTFGSGTRLTVV.